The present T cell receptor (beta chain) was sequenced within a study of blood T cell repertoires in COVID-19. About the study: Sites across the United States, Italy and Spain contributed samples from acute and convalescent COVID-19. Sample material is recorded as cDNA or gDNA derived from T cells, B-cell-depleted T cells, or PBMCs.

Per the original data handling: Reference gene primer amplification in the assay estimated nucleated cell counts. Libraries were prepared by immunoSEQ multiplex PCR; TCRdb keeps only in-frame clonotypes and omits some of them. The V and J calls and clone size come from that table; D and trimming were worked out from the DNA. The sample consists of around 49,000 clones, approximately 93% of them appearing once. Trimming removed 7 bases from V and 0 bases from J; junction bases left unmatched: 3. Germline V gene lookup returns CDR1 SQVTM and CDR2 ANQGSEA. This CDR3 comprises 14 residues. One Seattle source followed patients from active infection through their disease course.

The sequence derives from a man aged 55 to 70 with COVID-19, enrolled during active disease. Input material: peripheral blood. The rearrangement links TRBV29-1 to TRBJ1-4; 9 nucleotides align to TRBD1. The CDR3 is CSGDRVTTNEKLFF. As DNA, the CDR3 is TGCAGCGGGGACAGGGTTACAACTAATGAAAAACTGTTTTTT.